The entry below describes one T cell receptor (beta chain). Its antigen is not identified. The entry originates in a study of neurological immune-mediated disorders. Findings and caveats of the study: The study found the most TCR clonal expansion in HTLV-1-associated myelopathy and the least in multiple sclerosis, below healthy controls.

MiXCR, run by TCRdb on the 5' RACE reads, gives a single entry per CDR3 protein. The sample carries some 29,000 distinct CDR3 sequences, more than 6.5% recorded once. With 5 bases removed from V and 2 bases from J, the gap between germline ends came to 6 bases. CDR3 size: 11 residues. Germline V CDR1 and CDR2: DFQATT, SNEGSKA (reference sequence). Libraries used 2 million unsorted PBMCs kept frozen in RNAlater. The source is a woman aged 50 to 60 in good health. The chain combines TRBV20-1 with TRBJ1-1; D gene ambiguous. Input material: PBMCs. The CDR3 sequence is CSAPVNTEAFF. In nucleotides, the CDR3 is TGCAGTGCTCCCGTAAACACTGAAGCTTTCTTT.